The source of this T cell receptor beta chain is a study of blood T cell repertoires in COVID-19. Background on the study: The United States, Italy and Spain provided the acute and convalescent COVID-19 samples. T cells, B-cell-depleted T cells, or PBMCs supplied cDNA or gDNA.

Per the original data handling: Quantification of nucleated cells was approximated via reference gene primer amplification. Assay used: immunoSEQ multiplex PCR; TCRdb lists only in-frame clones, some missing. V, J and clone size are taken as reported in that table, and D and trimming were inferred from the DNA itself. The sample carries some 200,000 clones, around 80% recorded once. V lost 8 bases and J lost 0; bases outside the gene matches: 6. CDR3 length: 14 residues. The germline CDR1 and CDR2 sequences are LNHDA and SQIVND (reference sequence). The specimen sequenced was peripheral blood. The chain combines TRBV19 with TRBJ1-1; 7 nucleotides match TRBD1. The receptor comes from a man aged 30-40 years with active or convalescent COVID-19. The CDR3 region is CASGQEAMNTEAFF. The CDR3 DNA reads TGTGCCAGTGGACAGGAGGCGATGAACACTGAAGCTTTCTTT.